This T cell receptor (beta chain) derives from a study of blood T cell repertoires in COVID-19. Overall study context: COVID-19 samples collected from the United States, Italy and Spain covered acute and convalescent phases. The cDNA or gDNA used as material had been derived from T cells, B-cell-depleted T cells, or PBMCs.

This CDR3 has 15 amino acids. J was trimmed by 1 base and V by 4 bases; bases with no gene match: 7. Germline assignment: CDR1 SGHNT and CDR2 YYREEE (reference sequence). Seattle researchers signed up patients amid active infection and tracked them longitudinally. In the original analysis: Using reference gene primer amplification, nucleated cell counts were estimated. TCRdb keeps only in-frame clones here, not all; method: immunoSEQ multiplex PCR. The V and J calls and the clone size are those of that table, but D and trimming were determined from the DNA. The sample lists approximately 180,000 clones, around four fifths seen once, with 6% to 7% in the top ten.

Sequenced material: peripheral blood. The sequence derives from a woman aged 40-49 years with COVID-19, enrolled during active disease. The chain carries TRBV5-4 and TRBJ2-5, with 7 bases aligning to TRBD1. The CDR3 is CASSKPGTAQETQYF. The DNA for the CDR3 is TGTGCCAGCAGCAAACCCGGGACAGCCCAAGAGACCCAGTACTTC.